This T cell receptor (beta chain) was observed in a study of post-analysis software for immune sequencing data. Study-level background: The study covered relapsing-remitting, secondary progressive and progressive-relapsing courses of multiple sclerosis.

Details on this clonotype: The antigen is undetermined.

Findings of the study overall: A handful of TRBV segments were significantly more frequent in patients than in controls. TRBV5-6, TRBV5-1 and TRBV20-1 were among these segments. Strong co-clustering by F measure was evident for samples that had been prepared in the same batch. Multiple sclerosis patients had significantly lower normalized Chao1 diversity than controls.

Unique molecular identifiers were carried by the TCR beta cDNA libraries. Around 500,000 cDNA molecules were obtained per 1 to 10 million input T cells. TCRdb reanalysed the PCR reads using MiXCR and keeps one entry per CDR3 protein. The sample carries approximately 730,000 distinct CDR3 sequences, 46% recorded once. Germline V gene sequence: CDR1 DFQATT, CDR2 SNEGSKA (reference sequence). Trimming removed 0 bases from V and 3 bases from J, with 12 bases in between. The CDR3 loop spans 16 amino acids. The chain couples TRBV20-1 to TRBJ1-6, with D perhaps matching TRBD1 (5 bases). This clonotype originated in a girl aged 5-17 years with multiple sclerosis. Sequenced sample: blood. The DNA of the CDR3 is TGCAGTGCTAGAGACTCGACAGAAGACTATAATTCACCCCTCCACTTT. The encoded protein is CSARDSTEDYNSPLHF.